Listed below are T cell receptor beta chains from one sample, sequenced in a study of blood T cells in healthy people across ages. TCRdb ran MiXCR on the 5' RACE reads and lists one entry per CDR3 protein. Here the sample spans approximately 800,000 distinct CDR3 sequences, about three fifths being singletons. The sample taken for sequencing was blood. These receptors came from a man younger than 45 in good health. CDR3s include the opening cysteine and the closing phenylalanine or tryptophan. The D gene is left open where the match is weak. The size field is filled for only some rows; it gives once, few, many or a size class.

j_gene,v_gene,abundance,d_gene,CDR3nt,CDR3aa
TRBJ1-2,TRBV5-4,.,.,TGTGCCACTAAAAGCTGGACCGGCTATGGCTACACCTTC,CATKSWTGYGYTF
TRBJ2-3,TRBV5-1,.,.,TGCGCCAGCAGCTTGGCCGGGACGGGATTAAAAGATACGCAGTATTTT,CASSLAGTGLKDTQYF
TRBJ1-6,TRBV2,.,TRBD1,TGTGCCAGCAGTGGACAGGGATTTTCACCCCTCCACTTT,CASSGQGFSPLHF
TRBJ2-1,TRBV12-3/TRBV12-4,once,.,TGTGCCAGCAGTTTTTTGAGTTCGGGCCAATGGGAGCAGTTCTTC,CASSFLSSGQWEQFF
TRBJ1-4,TRBV4-3,.,.,TGCGCCAGCAGCCCTGGGCATTCTAATGAAAAACTGTTTTTT,CASSPGHSNEKLFF
TRBJ2-1,TRBV7-9,.,TRBD2,TGTGCCAGCAGCCGAACTAGCGGGAGGGCCTATGAGCAGTTCTTC,CASSRTSGRAYEQFF
TRBJ1-2,TRBV29-1,.,TRBD1,TGCAGCGTAGACACGACAGGGGATGGCTACACCTTC,CSVDTTGDGYTF
TRBJ2-1,TRBV4-2,.,TRBD2,TGTGCCAGCAGGAACGCGGGACTAGCGGGAAAGCAGTTCTTC,CASRNAGLAGKQFF
TRBJ2-3,TRBV10-3,many,.,TGTGCCATCAGTGGCTTAGCCGTTGCGACAGATACGCAGTATTTT,CAISGLAVATDTQYF
TRBJ2-7,TRBV4-3,few,TRBD2,TGCGCCAGCAGCCATGGACTAGCGTACGCCTACGAGCAGTACTTC,CASSHGLAYAYEQYF
TRBJ2-3,TRBV12-3/TRBV12-4,few,.,TGTGCCAGCAGTTTAGTTTTAGTATCAGATACGCAGTATTTT,CASSLVLVSDTQYF
TRBJ2-7,TRBV30,.,.,TGTGCCCGCTCTGCGGGGTACGAGCAGTACTTC,CARSAGYEQYF
TRBJ2-1,TRBV7-8,.,.,TGTGCCAGCAGCTTTAATTCTAGGGAGCAGTTCTTC,CASSFNSREQFF
TRBJ1-4,TRBV7-9,.,.,TGTGCCACTCAGGGTTTATTCGGTGAAAAACTGTTTTTT,CATQGLFGEKLFF
TRBJ1-6,TRBV18,.,.,TGTGCCAGCTCACCAATTGGGGAACTTCGGTCACCCCTCCACTTT,CASSPIGELRSPLHF
TRBJ2-3,TRBV20-1,.,.,TGCAGTGCGCTGAGCGAGAGCACAGATACGCAGTATTTT,CSALSESTDTQYF
TRBJ2-7,TRBV6-1,few,TRBD1,TGTGCCAGCAGGGGGGACAGGGCGCGATCTGGCGAGCAGTACTTC,CASRGDRARSGEQYF
TRBJ1-5,TRBV4-1,.,.,TGCGCCAGCAGCCAAGGGACAGACAATCAGCCCCAGCATTTT,CASSQGTDNQPQHF
TRBJ2-5,TRBV9,.,.,TGTGCCAGCAGCGTCGGAGATTTAGAGACCCAGTACTTC,CASSVGDLETQYF
TRBJ2-3,TRBV29-1,.,TRBD2,TGCAGCGTTGCGGGCGGGAGTAGGGCAGATACGCAGTATTTT,CSVAGGSRADTQYF
TRBJ2-1,TRBV4-1,.,.,TGCGCCAGCAGCCAAGCAATCTCCTACAATGAGCAGTTCTTC,CASSQAISYNEQFF
TRBJ2-1,TRBV5-1,.,TRBD2,TGCGCCAGCAGCTTCCGGGGGCTAGCGGGAGTGCCCTACAATGAGCAGTTCTTC,CASSFRGLAGVPYNEQFF
TRBJ2-7,TRBV10-3,few,TRBD1,TGTGCCATCAGTGGTGACAGGGGGCTCGACGAGCAGTACTTC,CAISGDRGLDEQYF
TRBJ2-3,TRBV28,.,.,TGTGCCAGCAGGCCGTCGGCAACAGATACGCAGTATTTT,CASRPSATDTQYF
TRBJ2-1,TRBV15,few,.,TGTGCCACCAGCAGAGGGAATGAGCAGTTCTTC,CATSRGNEQFF
TRBJ2-1,TRBV15,few,.,TGTGCCACCAGTAGCCGGGACACCGGACGGACGAATGAGCAGTTCTTC,CATSSRDTGRTNEQFF
TRBJ1-2,TRBV4-3,.,.,TGCGCCAGCAGCCACCCAGGGCTGTATGGCTACACCTTC,CASSHPGLYGYTF